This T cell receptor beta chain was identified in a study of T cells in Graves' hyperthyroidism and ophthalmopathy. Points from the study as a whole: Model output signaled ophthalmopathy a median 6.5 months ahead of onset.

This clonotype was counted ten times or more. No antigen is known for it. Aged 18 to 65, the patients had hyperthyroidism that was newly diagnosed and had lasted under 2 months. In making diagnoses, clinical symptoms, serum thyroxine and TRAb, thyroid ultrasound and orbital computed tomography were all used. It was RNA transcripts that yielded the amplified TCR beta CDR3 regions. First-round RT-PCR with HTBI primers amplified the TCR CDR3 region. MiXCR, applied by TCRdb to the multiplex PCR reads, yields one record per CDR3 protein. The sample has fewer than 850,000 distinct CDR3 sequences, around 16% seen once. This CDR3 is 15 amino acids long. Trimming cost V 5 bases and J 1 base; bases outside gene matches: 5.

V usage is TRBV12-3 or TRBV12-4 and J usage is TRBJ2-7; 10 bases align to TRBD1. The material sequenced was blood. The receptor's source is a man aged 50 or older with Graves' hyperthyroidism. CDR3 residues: CASSGDRGQSYEQYF. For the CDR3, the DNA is TGTGCCAGCAGTGGTGACAGGGGGCAATCCTACGAGCAGTACTTC.